The subject of this entry is one TCR beta chain. Per the germline V gene, CDR1 is SGDLS and CDR2 is YYNGEE. Trimming took 3 bases from V and 4 from J, leaving 8 bases between them. The CDR3 loop spans 12 amino acids. These data belong to a study of graft-versus-host responses after intestinal transplantation. Turning to the study itself: Uniformly, recipients were administered anti-thymocyte globulin induction with subsequent tacrolimus and steroids for around three years.

The repertoire was sequenced with immunoSEQ multiplex PCR; TCRdb's copy has only in-frame clones and lacks some. Here the sample spans around 25,000 clones, approximately 94% being singletons. The sequence was collected from a human patient who received an intestinal transplant, so some T cells may come from the graft donor. The sample here was PBMCs, taken 156 days after intestinal transplant. The chain is built from TRBV9 and TRBJ2-7; D unclear. In DNA form, the CDR3 reads TGTGCCAGCAGCGCATTCGGGTACGAGCAGTACTTC. This sequence encodes CASSAFGYEQYF.